The 27 T cell receptor beta chains listed next were all sequenced from one sample in a study of spatial heterogeneity in lung cancer. Time point defined: sample taken at primary tumor resection. TCRdb re-called the 5' RACE reads with MiXCR, one entry per CDR3 protein. The sample has tens of thousands of distinct CDR3 sequences, around 4.8% seen once; the top ten hold about 10%. These TCRs' antigens remain unknown. Study results and caveats: The number of expanded tumor alpha and beta chains correlated with mutation number.

Here the sequenced sample was lung tumor tissue, taken at surgery. Receptors were obtained from a male donor with early-stage non-small cell lung cancer.

This clonotype was counted many times. The chain joins TRBV6-4 to TRBJ2-3; 9 bases are shared with TRBD2. CDR3 size: 16 residues. Germline CDR1 is MRHNA and CDR2 is SNTAGT. V lost 5 bases to trimming and J lost 4 bases; unmatched junction nucleotides: 10. CDR3 nucleotides: TGTGCCAGCAGTCCCCTTTTAGCGGGGGAGGCAGATACGCAGTATTTT. Protein: CASSPLLAGEADTQYF.

This clonotype was seen repeatedly, ten times or more. V and J are TRBV6-5 and TRBJ1-1, with 8 bases that match TRBD1. Trimming cost V 5 bases and J 2 bases; bases outside gene matches: 7. The CDR3 has 15 residues. Germline V gives CDR1 MNHEY, CDR2 SVGAGI. The CDR3 bases are TGTGCCAGCAGTGGCAGGACAGGGAGCAACACTGAAGCTTTCTTT. This sequence encodes CASSGRTGSNTEAFF.

This clonotype was seen many times. The gene calls are TRBV29-1 and TRBJ2-3; no clear D. The germline V and J ends were trimmed by 0 bases and 3 bases, with 10 bases remaining between them. Germline CDR1 is SQVTM and CDR2 is ANQGSEA. This CDR3 has 14 residues. The CDR3 coding sequence is TGCAGCGTTGAAGATCTGCAGCCTACAGATACGCAGTATTTT. It translates to CSVEDLQPTDTQYF.

V and J are TRBV7-9 and TRBJ1-5; D gene ambiguous. The length of the CDR3 is 13 residues. CDR1 is SEHNR and CDR2 is FQNEAQ in the germline V gene (reference sequence). V shed 5 bases and J shed 6 bases, with 11 bases lying between them. CDR3 loop: CASSGSGSQPQHF. The CDR3 DNA reads TGTGCCAGCAGCGGGAGTGGCAGTCAGCCCCAGCATTTT.

This clonotype was observed a few times. V is TRBV5-1 and J is TRBJ2-6; D remains unclear. This CDR3 is built from 14 residues. Germline V gene sequence: CDR1 SGHRS, CDR2 YFSETQ. Deletions cut 4 bases from V and 4 bases from J, with 9 bases between. The CDR3: CASSGRPGANVLTF. CDR3 in DNA: TGCGCCAGCAGCGGCAGGCCCGGGGCCAACGTCCTGACTTTC.

The sample holds many counts of this clonotype. The chain is built from TRBV28 and TRBJ1-2; D gene unclear. Germline CDR1 is MDHEN and CDR2 is SYDVKM. Deletions cut 4 bases from V and 3 bases from J, with 6 bases between. This CDR3 has 12 amino acids. CDR3: CASSYLDYGYTF. The CDR3 DNA follows: TGTGCCAGCAGTTACTTGGACTATGGCTACACCTTC.

To note about this clonotype: The junction does not match germline at one end; this may be a read error. V is TRBV5-1 and J is TRBJ2-7; tentatively, D is TRBD2 (5 bases). Germline V gives CDR1 SGHRS, CDR2 YFSETQ. This CDR3 spans 14 amino acids. The CDR3 spells CTSSPEALSYEQYF. The DNA for the CDR3 is TGCACCAGCAGCCCGGAGGCACTTTCCTACGAGCAGTACTTC.

This clonotype is labeled medium-sized. The chain combines TRBV2 with TRBJ2-4; D gene unclear. Germline loops: CDR1 SNHLY, CDR2 FYNNEI. This CDR3 has 12 residues. Trimming pared 7 bases from V and 0 bases from J, leaving 4 bases between. The CDR3 coding sequence is TGTGCCAGCAATTTAGCCAAAAACATTCAGTACTTC. It yields the protein CASNLAKNIQYF. Full variable domain (outside the CDR3, taken from reference TRBV2 and TRBJ2-4): EPEVTQTPSHQVTQMGQEVILRCVPISNHLYFYWYRQILGQKVEFLVSFYNNEISEKSEIFDDQFSVERPDGSNFTLKIRSTKLEDSAMYFCASNLAKNIQYFGAGTRLSVL.

This clonotype was picked up many times. This chain uses TRBV29-1 with TRBJ2-7; weak D call: TRBD1 (5 bases). This CDR3 contains 12 residues. The germline gives CDR1 SQVTM, CDR2 ANQGSEA. V lost 4 bases, J lost 3 bases, and 10 bases lay in between. Written as DNA, the CDR3 is TGCAGCGTTGCGCGGACAAACTACGAGCAGTACTTC. Its translation is CSVARTNYEQYF.

Of note for this clonotype: A read error may be the cause here, since a much bigger clone is one base away. This chain connects TRBV27 to TRBJ1-2; TRBD1 aligns across 10 bases. The CDR3 loop spans 13 amino acids. Germline CDR1 is MNHEY and CDR2 is SMNVEV (reference sequence). Germline trimming cut 5 bases from V and 11 bases from J; bases unmatched to any gene: 8. The CDR3 region is CASSPSDRGTYTF. The CDR3 DNA is TGTGCCAGCAGTCCCTCGGACAGGGGGACATACACCTTC.

In its sample, this clonotype was seen many times. The chain has TRBV9 and TRBJ2-4; 8 bases are shared with TRBD1. CDR3 length: 14 amino acids. The germline V gene encodes CDR1 SGDLS and CDR2 YYNGEE. J gave up 8 bases and V 0 bases, and 4 bases lay outside the gene matches. DNA of the CDR3: TGTGCCAGCAGCGTAGATCGACAGGGGTACATTCAGTACTTC. Protein product: CASSVDRQGYIQYF.

This clonotype was detected many times. The rearrangement uses TRBV6-2 or TRBV6-3 and TRBJ2-1, with TRBD2 matching over 9 bases. This CDR3 is 16 amino acids long. Germline V gives CDR1 MNHEY, CDR2 SVGEGT. V shed 4 bases and J 8 bases; nucleotides not matched to a gene: 12. CDR3 sequence: CASSSIEGLAVHEQFF. DNA of the CDR3: TGTGCCAGCAGTTCGATCGAGGGACTAGCAGTACATGAGCAGTTCTTC.

Note on this clonotype: Possible read error: a much larger clone is one base away. V gene TRBV7-3 combines with J gene TRBJ2-3, with 7 bases that match TRBD1. CDR1 and CDR2 (germline): SGHTA, FQGTGA. The CDR3 loop spans 15 amino acids. In nucleotides, the CDR3 is TGTGTCAGCAGCCAATACAGAACAGGGGCAGATACGCAGTATTTT. It encodes CVSSQYRTGADTQYF.

Worth noting for this clonotype: Since a much larger clone is just one base distant, this may be a read error. The chain joins TRBV28 to TRBJ1-6, with D perhaps matching TRBD1 (5 bases). CDR3 length: 17 residues. Germline CDR1 MDHEN, CDR2 SYDVKM. The CDR3 here is CVSSSNRATGGNSPLHF. The CDR3 nucleotides read TGTGTCAGCAGTTCAAATCGGGCTACAGGTGGTAATTCACCCCTCCACTTT.

The sample holds many counts of this clonotype. This chain uses TRBV20-1 with TRBJ2-7; 7 nucleotides align to TRBD1. The CDR3 consists of 13 residues. Germline V lookup: CDR1 DFQATT, CDR2 SNEGSKA (reference sequence). Trimming at V came to 3 bases and at J to 0 bases, leaving 2 bases not matched to a gene. CDR3 coding DNA: TGCAGTGCTAGGACAGGGAGCTCCTACGAGCAGTACTTC. Translation gives CSARTGSSYEQYF.

This clonotype was picked up many times. This chain links TRBV7-9 with TRBJ1-5, with TRBD1 matching over 7 bases. Trimming cost V 6 bases and J 7 bases; bases outside gene matches: 9. The CDR3 contains 14 residues. The germline gives CDR1 SEHNR, CDR2 FQNEAQ (reference sequence). CDR3 in amino acids: CASSPTGNGQPQHF. CDR3 bases: TGTGCCAGCAGTCCGACAGGGAACGGCCAGCCCCAGCATTTT.

The gene calls are TRBV4-3 and TRBJ1-6, with TRBD1 as a possible D gene (5 bases). V lost 1 base, J lost 5 bases, and 9 bases lay in between. The germline V gene has CDR1 LGHNA and CDR2 YSLEER. This CDR3 comprises 15 residues. CDR3 nucleotide sequence: TGCGCCAGCAGCCAAGTTGGGACTAATAATTCACCCCTCCACTTT. Amino acids: CASSQVGTNNSPLHF.

This clonotype was seen repeatedly, ten times or more. The V gene is TRBV6-6, the J gene TRBJ1-1, with TRBD1 as a possible D gene (6 bases). There are 15 residues in the CDR3. Germline values: CDR1 MNHNY, CDR2 SVGAGI (reference sequence). Deletions cut 6 bases from V and 6 bases from J, with 20 bases between. The CDR3 coding sequence is TGTGCCAGCAGAGGGGACACCTCCGCGGTAGCTGAAGCTTTCTTT. Protein sequence: CASRGDTSAVAEAFF.

This clonotype is medium-sized by share. The chain links TRBV7-9 to TRBJ2-7; D is ambiguous. Per the germline V gene, CDR1 is SEHNR and CDR2 is FQNEAQ (reference sequence). The germline V and J ends were trimmed by 5 bases and 1 base, with 12 bases remaining between them. The CDR3 runs to 14 residues. The CDR3 DNA reads as TGTGCCAGCAGCAGTGCCGGAGCGTCCTACGAGCAGTACTTC. This gives the protein CASSSAGASYEQYF.

This clonotype was detected many times. The rearrangement joins TRBV29-1 to TRBJ2-1, with a weak D call TRBD1 (6 bases). Germline-derived CDR1 and CDR2 are SQVTM and ANQGSEA. The CDR3 length is 13 residues. The V gene lost 7 bases and the J gene lost 7 bases, with 17 bases spanning the gap. The CDR3 region has the DNA TGCAGCGCCCGGCGCGCAACAGGGAATGAGCAGTTCTTC. Residues: CSARRATGNEQFF.

This clonotype appeared many times. V is TRBV5-1 and J is TRBJ2-1; D is possibly TRBD2 (6 bases). There are 16 residues in the CDR3. Trimming stripped 4 bases from V and 3 bases from J, with 17 bases between. The germline V gene encodes CDR1 SGHRS and CDR2 YFSETQ. The CDR3 bases are TGCGCCAGCAGCCACCAGTCTGGAGGGAACTACAATGAGCAGTTCTTC. Protein: CASSHQSGGNYNEQFF.

This clonotype was counted ten times or more. The V and J genes are TRBV12-3 or TRBV12-4 and TRBJ1-1, with D possibly being TRBD1 (5 bases). This CDR3 is 11 amino acids long. V was cut by 7 bases and J by 7 bases, with 10 bases left in between. The CDR3: CASMTAYEAFF. The CDR3 DNA reads TGTGCCAGCATGACAGCTTATGAAGCTTTCTTT.

The DNA for the CDR3 is TGTGCCAGCAGGGCACTGACAGGGGTTGACGAGCAGTACTTC. Translated: CASRALTGVDEQYF. The J gene is TRBJ2-7, the V gene TRBV6-1, with 8 positions matching TRBD1. Germline V gene data show CDR1 as MNHNS and CDR2 as SASEGT. CDR3 length equals 14 residues. V gave up 6 bases and J gave up 5 bases; unmatched junction bases: 9.

This clonotype was counted ten times or more. The chain employs TRBV9 and TRBJ2-1, with D perhaps given as TRBD1 or TRBD2 (7 bases each). Germline CDR1 and CDR2: SGDLS and YYNGEE. The CDR3 consists of 17 residues. Trimming shortened V by 7 bases and J by 7 bases, and 27 bases separated the two germline ends. The CDR3 is CASPRDSGGSVGNEQFF. In DNA, the CDR3 is TGTGCCAGCCCCAGGGACAGCGGCGGGAGTGTCGGGAATGAGCAGTTCTTC.

The chain has TRBV28 and TRBJ1-3; no definite D call. The V gene lost 7 bases and the J gene lost 9 bases, with 13 bases spanning the gap. The CDR3 is made up of 12 amino acids. Per the germline V gene, CDR1 is MDHEN and CDR2 is SYDVKM. The CDR3 loop reads CASTPPRGTIYF. CDR3 nucleotide sequence: TGTGCCAGCACCCCCCCCCGGGGCACCATATATTTT.

This clonotype was counted ten times or more. V gene TRBV20-1 combines with J gene TRBJ2-2, with D maybe TRBD2 (6 bases). V was shortened by 3 bases and J by 4 bases, with 12 bases between the two germline ends. This CDR3 has 14 amino acids. Germline CDR1 is DFQATT and CDR2 is SNEGSKA (reference sequence). The CDR3 DNA reads as TGCAGTGCTAGCGCCCGGCGGGGCACCGGGGAGCTGTTTTTT. Its protein product is CSASARRGTGELFF.

This clonotype was recorded many times. J is TRBJ2-3 and V is TRBV7-2, with D possibly being TRBD2 (5 bases). Trimming left V 5 bases short and J 0 bases short, with 21 bases between. Germline assignment: CDR1 SGHTA and CDR2 FQGNSA. The CDR3 covers 18 residues. DNA of the CDR3: TGTGCCAGCAGCCCCCATGGCCTAGCTGCAACTAGCACAGATACGCAGTATTTT. Translation gives CASSPHGLAATSTDTQYF.